These 10 T cell receptor beta chains share one sample of origin, sequenced in a study of shared clonotypes between healthy human individuals. Clones were read by immunoSEQ multiplex PCR, and TCRdb kept only the in-frame ones, dropping some. This table holds about 2.2 million clones, 80% to 95% found once. As defined, naive CD8 cells were CD45RO-negative and positively selected for CCR7, with terminally differentiated effector memory CD45RA+ cells excluded. Sequenced material: naive CD8+ T cells from PBMCs. These receptors were obtained from a man younger than 35 in good health. Some clones in this sample may be carry-over from other donors' samples.

This sequence joins TRBV9 and TRBJ2-7; D might be TRBD1 (6 bases). V was pared by 0 bases and J by 0 bases, with 10 bases between. This CDR3 is built from 15 residues. Germline lookup yields CDR1 SGDLS and CDR2 YYNGEE. The CDR3 protein is CASSVGQAASYEQYF. As DNA, the CDR3 is TGTGCCAGCAGCGTAGGACAGGCGGCCTCCTACGAGCAGTACTTC.

The chain employs TRBV11-2 and TRBJ2-3, with 8 bases aligning to TRBD2. Trimming at V came to 4 bases and at J to 0 bases, leaving 9 bases not matched to a gene. Per germline, CDR1 SGHAT and CDR2 FQNNGV. The CDR3 spans 17 residues. The CDR3 sequence: CASSSPGLGVSTDTQYF. CDR3 sequence (DNA): TGTGCCAGCAGCTCGCCGGGACTAGGAGTCAGCACAGATACGCAGTATTTT.

To note about this clone: This sample includes further DNA sequences coding for the same CDR3. The rearrangement links TRBV27 to TRBJ2-7; 7 nucleotides match TRBD2. Germline V lookup: CDR1 MNHEY, CDR2 SMNVEV (reference sequence). V gave up 3 bases and J gave up 3 bases; unmatched junction bases: 8. This CDR3 region has 15 residues. CDR3 sequence: CASSFATGGVYEQYF. For the CDR3, the DNA is TGTGCCAGCAGTTTCGCAACGGGGGGAGTCTACGAGCAGTACTTC.

The chain links TRBV27 to TRBJ2-7; a possible D gene is TRBD1 (5 bases). Germline CDR1 is MNHEY and CDR2 is SMNVEV (reference sequence). Trimming stripped 8 bases from V and 3 bases from J, with 14 bases between. This CDR3 comprises 13 residues. The chain's CDR3 is CASSGHRFYEQYF. CDR3 nucleotide sequence: TGTGCCAGCTCCGGACACCGGTTCTACGAGCAGTACTTC.

Worth noting for this clone: In the same sample, other DNA sequences code for this CDR3. The chain links TRBV5-4 to TRBJ2-7; 11 bases align to TRBD1. The CDR3 covers 13 residues. Germline trimming cut 4 bases from V and 7 bases from J; bases unmatched to any gene: 4. Germline CDR1 and CDR2: SGHNT and YYREEE (reference sequence). In DNA, the CDR3 is TGTGCCAGCAGCCCGGGGACAGGGGGTGAGCAGTACTTC. Its protein is CASSPGTGGEQYF.

V gene TRBV4-1 combines with J gene TRBJ2-7, with D unclear. Germline CDR1 and CDR2: MGHRA and YSYEKL. V gave up 4 bases and J gave up 5 bases, with 18 bases separating them. The CDR3 extends over 15 amino acids. The CDR3: CASSPLRRQVDEQYF. CDR3 DNA sequence: TGCGCCAGCAGCCCCCTACGTCGGCAGGTGGACGAGCAGTACTTC.

This clone was picked up one time. The DNA for the CDR3 is TGTGCCAGCACCCACCCGGGCCGGGGGCGGCTCACCGGGGAGCTGTTTTTT. Its protein is CASTHPGRGRLTGELFF. V is TRBV7-9 and J is TRBJ2-2; D tentatively fits TRBD1 or TRBD2 (6 bases each). V lost 7 bases to trimming and J lost 4 bases, with 22 bases between them. This CDR3 is built from 17 residues. Germline-derived CDR1 and CDR2 are SEHNR and FQNEAQ (reference sequence).

V is TRBV7-3 and J is TRBJ2-3; 10 nucleotides agree with TRBD2. CDR3 length equals 18 residues. Trimming took 0 bases from V and 0 from J; bases not matched to a gene: 6. Germline V gene data show CDR1 as SGHTA and CDR2 as FQGTGA. Here the CDR3 reads CASSLTGKTSGSTDTQYF. The CDR3 DNA reads as TGTGCCAGCAGCTTAACCGGAAAGACTAGCGGGAGCACAGATACGCAGTATTTT.

As for this clone: Other DNA sequences in this specimen translate into the identical CDR3. The chain has TRBV7-9 and TRBJ2-7, with D possibly matching TRBD1 (6 bases). The CDR3 loop spans 12 amino acids. Between the trimmed V and J ends, which lost 6 bases and 2 bases, there was a span of 8 bases. The germline CDR1 and CDR2 sequences are SEHNR and FQNEAQ (reference sequence). CDR3 coding DNA: TGTGCCAGCAGTCAGGGGACCTACGAGCAGTACTTC. Translation gives CASSQGTYEQYF.

V is TRBV25-1 and J is TRBJ2-2, with D possibly being TRBD2 (6 bases). The length of the CDR3 is 18 residues. Trimming pared 0 bases from V and 1 base from J, leaving 15 bases between. Germline assignment: CDR1 MGHDK and CDR2 SYGVNS. The CDR3: CASSEYPGDGGNTGELFF. CDR3 DNA: TGTGCCAGCAGTGAATACCCGGGGGATGGAGGGAACACCGGGGAGCTGTTTTTT.